This T cell receptor (beta chain) derives from a study of blood T cell repertoires in COVID-19. Study in general: There were acute and convalescent COVID-19 samples, and they came from the United States, Italy and Spain. PBMCs, B-cell-depleted T cells, or T cells were the source of the cDNA or gDNA that made up the material.

The ends lost 3 bases at V and 3 bases at J; junction bases unmatched: 4. There are 13 residues in the CDR3. The germline V gene has CDR1 GTSNPN and CDR2 SVGIG (reference sequence). In the original analysis: Reference gene primers were amplified, and this amplification served to estimate nucleated cell counts. Sequenced by immunoSEQ multiplex PCR; TCRdb stores in-frame clones only, minus some. That table furnishes V, J and clone size, whereas the DNA furnished D and trimming. This sample has roughly 100,000 clones; under 80% occur once, and the top ten carry 20% to 25%. The receptor comes from a man in his 70s with active or convalescent COVID-19. This chain joins TRBV30 and TRBJ2-5; 7 bases match TRBD2. The material sequenced was peripheral blood. The CDR3 protein is CAWRRAGKETQYF. DNA for the CDR3: TGTGCCTGGAGGAGAGCGGGGAAAGAGACCCAGTACTTC.